This is a list of T cell receptor beta chains from one sample in a study of cytomegalovirus exposure and HLA in healthy donors. Produced via immunoSEQ multiplex PCR; TCRdb's table is partial and in-frame only. Here the sample spans more than 95,000 clones, 70% to 80% being singletons. The sequencing sample was made of PBMCs. These receptors were taken from a man younger than 40 in good health and CMV-seronegative. CDR3s include the opening cysteine and the closing phenylalanine or tryptophan. D genes are given only for firm matches. Expanded clones get a size class; other rows say once, few or many, or leave the size out.

TRBJ1-3 TRBV30 TRBD1 NA TGTGCCTTGACAGGGTCTGCTGGAAACACCATATATTTT CALTGSAGNTIYF
TRBJ2-7 TRBV7-9 TRBD1 few TGTGCCAGCAGCATCGGACAGGGGGCCTACGAGCAGTACTTC CASSIGQGAYEQYF
TRBJ2-5 TRBV7-2 NA NA TGTGCCAGCAGCTTCCAACAGGGAGCGGAGACCCAGTACTTC CASSFQQGAETQYF
TRBJ1-2 TRBV19 NA NA TGTGCCAGTTCCGCCGGGGGGGGGAGACGGGGCTACACCTTC CASSAGGGRRGYTF
TRBJ2-2 TRBV6-1 TRBD1 NA TGTGCCAGCAGTGGGACAGGGGTGGACACCGGGGAGCTGTTTTTT CASSGTGVDTGELFF
TRBJ2-3 TRBV6-1 TRBD2 few TGTGCCAGCAGTAAAGGGGCCGGGTCTAGCGGGAGGGTCGCAGATACGCAGTATTTT CASSKGAGSSGRVADTQYF
TRBJ1-5 TRBV27 NA NA TGTGCCAGCAGTCCCCGGTCCAATCAGCCCCAGCATTTT CASSPRSNQPQHF
TRBJ2-7 TRBV2 NA NA TGTGCCAGCAGTGAAAACAGGGACACCTACGAGCAGTACTTC CASSENRDTYEQYF
TRBJ2-7 TRBV5-1 TRBD2 once TGCGCCAGCAGAGCTAGCGGCGCCTCCTACGAGCAGTACTTC CASRASGASYEQYF
TRBJ2-1 TRBV10-3 NA NA TGTGCCATCAAAGGGGGGGGCTCCTACAATGAGCAGTTCTTC CAIKGGGSYNEQFF
TRBJ2-3 TRBV2 NA NA TGTGCCAGCAGTGTTCTCGGAGATACGCAGTATTTT CASSVLGDTQYF
TRBJ1-1 TRBV4-3 NA NA TGCGCCAGCAGCCTTCAGGCCGGGAACACTGAAGCTTTCTTT CASSLQAGNTEAFF
TRBJ2-3 TRBV6-4 NA NA TGTGCCAGCAGTGTCGAGTACACAGATACGCAGTATTTT CASSVEYTDTQYF
TRBJ2-1 TRBV29-1 TRBD2 NA TGCAGCGTTTCAACTAGCGGGAGAAATGAGCAGTTCTTC CSVSTSGRNEQFF
TRBJ1-2 TRBV5-4 NA few TGTGCCAGCAGCCGGGGGTCGACGGCTAACTATGGCTACACCTTC CASSRGSTANYGYTF
TRBJ1-5 TRBV5-1 NA NA TGCGCCAGCAGCTTGGGGTGGGAGGGCAATCAGCCCCAGCATTTT CASSLGWEGNQPQHF
TRBJ1-2 TRBV6-5 NA NA TGTGCCAGCAGTTACACGGAATGGACAGAGGACGGCTACACCTTC CASSYTEWTEDGYTF
TRBJ2-7 TRBV28 NA NA TGTGCCAGCAGTCCAGGGGCCCTTTTGGCGAGCTACGAGCAGTACTTC CASSPGALLASYEQYF
TRBJ2-2 TRBV5-1 TRBD2 NA TGCGCCAGCAGCTTGCCCAGCGGGGGGTCGAACACCGGGGAGCTGTTTTTT CASSLPSGGSNTGELFF
TRBJ2-7 TRBV4-1 NA NA TGCGCCAGCAGCCAAGTGGTTAGAAGGGGATACGAGCAGTACTTC CASSQVVRRGYEQYF
TRBJ2-2 TRBV30 NA NA TGTGCCTGGAGCGGTAGCTCCGGGGAGCTGTTTTTT CAWSGSSGELFF
TRBJ2-7 TRBV20-1 NA NA TGCAGTGCTCGGCGGGGTCCCGAGCAGTACTTC CSARRGPEQYF
TRBJ1-1 TRBV19 TRBD1 NA TGTGCCAGTAGAACCGGGACAGGGGGTCGGGGTGAAGCTTTCTTT CASRTGTGGRGEAFF
TRBJ1-5 TRBV5-4 NA few TGTGCCAGCAGCTTGGCGGGGAGCAATCAGCCCCAGCATTTT CASSLAGSNQPQHF
TRBJ2-7 TRBV10-3 TRBD1 NA TGTGCCATCAGCATCGGGACAGTAGACTACGAGCAGTACTTC CAISIGTVDYEQYF